This TCR beta chain is drawn from a study of blood T cell repertoires in COVID-19. Study background: Both acute and convalescent COVID-19 samples were obtained from the United States, Italy and Spain. From T cells, B-cell-depleted T cells, or PBMCs came the material, which was cDNA or gDNA.

The V gene's germline CDR1 is SQVTM and CDR2 ANQGSEA. V gave up 1 base and J gave up 0 bases, with 16 bases separating them. The length of the CDR3 is 17 residues. As processed by the authors: Amplification of reference gene primers was used by the study to estimate nucleated cell counts. Sequencing used immunoSEQ multiplex PCR; TCRdb keeps in-frame clones, though not all of them. V and J calls and clone size follow that table, whereas D and trimming were derived from the DNA. The sample includes around 80,000 clones, roughly 80% of them seen just once. This TCR was recovered from a woman aged 80 or over with active or convalescent COVID-19. This chain links TRBV29-1 with TRBJ2-1; D is undetermined. What was sequenced was peripheral blood. CDR3 protein: CSVEAGKRLSSYNEQFF. CDR3 nucleotide sequence: TGCAGCGTTGAAGCGGGTAAGAGATTGAGCTCCTACAATGAGCAGTTCTTC.